Below are 13 T cell receptor beta chains sequenced from a single sample in a study of cytomegalovirus exposure and HLA in healthy donors (dated by TCRdb to about 2017). Libraries came from the immunoSEQ multiplex PCR assay. A mixture of 60 forward primers for TCR Vbeta segments and 13 reverse primers for TCR Jbeta segments was used in the multiplex PCR. TCRdb mirrors the immuneACCESS table, restricted to in-frame sequences. Some clones are absent from its copies; in checked studies, under half trace to an unresolved V gene, and the reason for the others is unknown. This sample comprises about 150,000 clones, 60% to 85% of them detected only once. The ten largest clonotypes hold more than 10% of the sample. The material sequenced was PBMCs. The receptors were sampled from a man between 35 and 55 years old in good health and CMV-seropositive.

V gene TRBV19 combines with J gene TRBJ2-2; a possible D gene is TRBD1 (5 bases). With 7 bases removed from V and 1 base from J, the gap between germline ends came to 10 bases. The germline V gene has CDR1 LNHDA and CDR2 SQIVND (reference sequence). The CDR3 contains 14 residues. CDR3 DNA sequence: TGTGCCAGTAAGGTAGGGGTGAACACCGGGGAGCTGTTTTTT. This codes for CASKVGVNTGELFF. Complete variable domain (other parts from reference TRBV19 and TRBJ2-2): DGGITQSPKYLFRKEGQNVTLSCEQNLNHDAMYWYRQDPGQGLRLIYYSQIVNDFQKGDIAEGYSVSREKKESFPLTVTSAQKNPTAFYLCASKVGVNTGELFFGEGSRLTVL.

The J gene is TRBJ2-6, the V gene TRBV27; D uncertain. The CDR3 is 16 residues long. V dropped 7 bases and J dropped 1 base, with 14 bases sitting between them. Germline CDR1 is MNHEY and CDR2 is SMNVEV (reference sequence). CDR3 in amino acids: CASMGRIPSGANVLTF. In nucleotides, the CDR3 is TGTGCCAGCATGGGCAGGATTCCTTCTGGGGCCAACGTCCTGACTTTC.

The chain employs TRBV5-1 and TRBJ2-7; maybe TRBD2 (5 bases). This CDR3 has 14 residues. Germline CDR1 is SGHRS and CDR2 is YFSETQ. Trimming removed 0 bases from V and 3 bases from J, with 10 bases in between. CDR3 nucleotide sequence: TGCGCCAGCAGCTTGGGGGTAGAGGGCTACGAGCAGTACTTC. It encodes CASSLGVEGYEQYF.

The chain is built from TRBV4-3 and TRBJ2-7, with D unclear. CDR1 and CDR2 (germline): LGHNA, YSLEER. This CDR3 has 15 amino acids. Trimming removed 5 bases from V and 2 bases from J, with 16 bases in between. In DNA, the CDR3 is TGCGCCAGCAGCGCGGCAAAAGGTCCCACCTACGAGCAGTACTTC. It yields the protein CASSAAKGPTYEQYF.

In its sample, this clone was seen once. This chain links TRBV4-1 with TRBJ2-7; 8 bases agree with TRBD2. Germline CDR1 and CDR2: MGHRA and YSYEKL. J was trimmed by 2 bases and V by 10 bases; bases with no gene match: 10. The CDR3 contains 14 residues. For the CDR3, the DNA is TGCGCCAACGGGGGTAAGGGACTAGCCTACGAGCAGTACTTC. Translated, it gives CANGGKGLAYEQYF.

The sample holds one count of this clone. V is TRBV5-1 and J is TRBJ2-7; the match to TRBD2 covers 13 bases. Trimming removed 3 bases from V and 1 base from J; junction bases left unmatched: 7. CDR3 length: 17 residues. Germline values: CDR1 SGHRS, CDR2 YFSETQ. CDR3 bases: TGCGCCAGCAGCTGGGCTGGACTAGCGGGAGCATCCTACGAGCAGTACTTC. Its protein is CASSWAGLAGASYEQYF.

This chain connects TRBV6-5 to TRBJ2-7, with D unclear. CDR3 length: 15 residues. The germline gives CDR1 MNHEY, CDR2 SVGAGI. V was trimmed by 2 bases and J by 2 bases, leaving 13 bases between them. CDR3 sequence reads: CASSYGSGAPYEQYF. Written as DNA, the CDR3 is TGTGCCAGCAGTTACGGGTCGGGTGCCCCCTACGAGCAGTACTTC.

The chain links TRBV6-5 to TRBJ1-1; D may be TRBD1 (5 bases). Germline V gene lookup returns CDR1 MNHEY and CDR2 SVGAGI. The germline V and J ends were trimmed by 4 bases and 6 bases, with 15 bases remaining between them. This CDR3 is 14 amino acids long. CDR3 DNA sequence: TGTGCCAGCAGTTCCCTGACAGTGGTCGCTGAAGCTTTCTTT. Protein product: CASSSLTVVAEAFF.

This clone was recorded once. The chain has TRBV6-5 and TRBJ1-2; TRBD1 might be the D (5 bases). This CDR3 spans 14 amino acids. The V gene's germline CDR1 is MNHEY and CDR2 SVGAGI. Trimming took off 2 bases at V and 3 bases at J, with 10 bases between the two ends. The CDR3 coding sequence is TGTGCCAGCAGTTACGGCAGGGAGGACTATGGCTACACCTTC. This gives the protein CASSYGREDYGYTF.

The chain uses TRBV6-1 and TRBJ2-1; TRBD2 agrees at 9 bases. Germline CDR1 is MNHNS and CDR2 is SASEGT. The length of the CDR3 is 15 residues. The V and J ends lost 7 bases and 2 bases, in that order; junction bases with no gene match: 6. The CDR3 DNA sequence: TGTGCCAGCACCCCTGGCGGGAGGGCCTACAATGAGCAGTTCTTC. Translation: CASTPGGRAYNEQFF.

The V call is TRBV21-1, the J call TRBJ2-1; the D call in the table, TRBD2, was not verified against the DNA. TRBV21-1 is classified as a pseudogene. The CDR3 has 16 amino acids. In DNA, the CDR3 is TGTGCCAGCAGCAGGGGACTAGCGGGAGTGTACAATGAGCAGTTCTTC. It yields the protein CASSRGLAGVYNEQFF.

The V and J genes are TRBV4-3 and TRBJ2-7, with 10 bases fitting TRBD1. With 1 base clipped from V and 6 bases from J, the junction kept 3 bases outside the gene matches. The CDR3 has 14 amino acids. The germline gives CDR1 LGHNA, CDR2 YSLEER. The CDR3 region is CASSQGTGGSEQYF. The CDR3 nucleotides are TGCGCCAGCAGCCAAGGGACAGGGGGATCCGAGCAGTACTTC.

The chain combines TRBV7-2 with TRBJ2-3; no firm D call. Germline CDR1 SGHTA, CDR2 FQGNSA. V was clipped by 5 bases and J by 4 bases, with 13 bases between them. The CDR3 runs to 14 residues. In DNA, the CDR3 is TGTGCCAGCAGCATCACCTTGGTAGCAGATACGCAGTATTTT. This sequence encodes CASSITLVADTQYF. Variable domain in full (rest from reference TRBV7-2 and TRBJ2-3): GAGVSQSPSNKVTEKGKDVELRCDPISGHTALYWYRQSLGQGLEFLIYFQGNSAPDKSGLPSDRFSAERTGGSVSTLTIQRTQQEDSAVYLCASSITLVADTQYFGPGTRLTVL.